This entry features one T cell receptor beta chain sequence. Antigen: not known. Data came from immunoSEQ multiplex PCR; TCRdb stores just in-frame clones and leaves some out. Among roughly 1,800,000 clones listed, about 95% were seen once. The source of the sample is a study of shared clonotypes between healthy human individuals. In the study overall: Each donor's CD4 naive and CD4 memory cells filled three plates apiece, CD8 naive two, and CD8 memory one.

Overall study results and limits: A reduction in generation probabilities was seen for non-shared clonotypes relative to those shared by all four donors.

Naive CD8 cells comprised CD45RO-negative, CCR7-positively selected cells, excluding terminally differentiated effector memory CD45RA+ cells. Donors had no recently reported acute infections or vaccinations and were HIV-negative. Adults of Caucasian background living in Nashville, Tennessee made up all donors. The J segment lost 4 bases and the V segment lost 5 bases, leaving 10 bases of the junction unmatched. This CDR3 spans 16 amino acids. Per germline, CDR1 LNHDA and CDR2 SQIVND (reference sequence). V is TRBV19 and J is TRBJ2-3, with TRBD1 matching over 9 bases. The TCR sequence derives from a man younger than 35 in good health. Sequencing input: naive CD8+ T cells sorted from blood. CDR3 sequence: CASSLADRGESDTQYF. The CDR3 nucleotides read TGTGCCAGTAGTCTCGCGGACAGGGGAGAATCAGATACGCAGTATTTT.